This T cell receptor beta chain was sequenced for a study of blood T cell repertoires in COVID-19 (dated by TCRdb to the early 2020s). For the study in its entirety: Collaborator samples came from the United States, Italy and Spain and covered acute and convalescent phases of COVID-19. The prospective study material was composed of cDNA or gDNA derived from T cells, B-cell-depleted T cells, or PBMCs. Subjects who had been exposed to COVID-19, were actively infected with it, or had recovered from it provided the deeply sampled blood TCRbeta repertoires that made up the dataset. The repertoires were released in a freely available public database intended as a resource for research on the immune response to SARS-CoV-2. Samples were obtained from the ongoing ImmuneRACE study (first 160 participants) and from about 1,300 subjects provided by 6 global collaborators. Sample metadata almost always included a de-identified subject ID, COVID-19 status, age in years and sex. Where HLA class I and class II types were available, the types were taken from metadata supplied by the sample provider, not from assay-based typing.

TCRbeta CDR3 regions were amplified from genomic DNA using the immunoSEQ Assay, a bias-controlled multiplex PCR. The original pipeline was this. Nucleated cell counts per sample were estimated from amplification of reference gene primers within the assay. To quantify the absolute abundance of each unique TCRbeta CDR3 rearrangement, sequence reads were collapsed and filtered. For each sample, productive Simpson clonality was calculated as the square root of Simpson's diversity index over productive rearrangements. The source is immuneACCESS, and TCRdb retained only in-frame sequences with V and J called. Part of the clones is not carried over; for the studies checked, unresolved V genes explain less than half of this, and the remainder is unexplained. The DNA was the basis for D and trimming; V, J and clone size are from that table. Across this sample there are 180,000 or so clones, with roughly 77% seen only once. 10% to 15% of the sample is taken by the ten largest.

A remark on this clone: Its binding antigen is unknown. No base-level quality is on record; no much larger clone is a single base apart.

At one collaborating source in Seattle, patients were enrolled during active infection and were followed longitudinally through the course of disease. Whole blood was collected in K2EDTA tubes by collaborating institutions according to the institutions' own protocols. Collaborator samples were shipped for TCRbeta analysis as frozen whole blood, isolated PBMCs, or DNA extracted from either sample type. Between the V and J ends, shortened by 0 bases and 0 bases respectively, the junction contains 14 bases. CDR1 and CDR2, per the germline V gene, are LGHNA and YNFKEQ. The CDR3 sequence holds 17 residues, the cysteine and phenylalanine included. The sequence is cut down to CDR3 DNA, 51 bases in frame from base 1. Study-wide conclusions, independent of this receptor: How much clinical and demographic metadata was included differed by source and by participant, and the metadata was provided uncurated.

The chain is assembled from TRBV4-2 and TRBJ1-2, with no confident D gene call. This TCR was sampled from a woman aged 80 or over with COVID-19, enrolled during active disease. The sequencing sample was made of peripheral blood. At the DNA level, the sequence is TGTGCCAGCAGCCAAGAAGAAGCGGCCTCAGCTAACTATGGCTACACCTTC. Protein translation: CASSQEEAASANYGYTF.